Presented here are 26 T cell receptor beta chains from one specimen sequenced in a study of blood T cell repertoires in COVID-19. Libraries were prepared by immunoSEQ multiplex PCR; TCRdb keeps only in-frame clonotypes and omits some of them. This sample has 210,000 or so clones, with more than 80% found just once. The sequencing input was peripheral blood. The receptors here all came from a woman in her 30s with COVID-19, enrolled during active disease.

The rearrangement joins TRBV28 to TRBJ1-2; no reliable D call. Between the trimmed V and J ends, which lost 5 bases and 2 bases, there was a span of 12 bases. CDR1 MDHEN and CDR2 SYDVKM come from the germline V gene. The CDR3 contains 14 residues. The CDR3 sequence: CASSVATANYGYTF. The CDR3 DNA follows: TGTGCCAGCAGTGTCGCGACTGCGAACTATGGCTACACCTTC.

CDR3 sequence (DNA): TGCGCCAGCAGCCAGGGATCAGCGGGGAGCTCCTACAATGAGCAGTTCTTC. Protein sequence: CASSQGSAGSSYNEQFF. The genes are TRBV4-1 and TRBJ2-1; 7 bases agree with TRBD2. The V segment lost 3 bases and the J segment 0 bases; nucleotides outside the gene matches: 8. The germline V gene has CDR1 MGHRA and CDR2 YSYEKL. The CDR3 spans 17 residues.

The CDR3 sequence is CASSLFREGTTQYF. The CDR3 nucleotides are TGTGCCAGCAGCTTGTTCAGGGAGGGAACGACCCAGTACTTC. The rearrangement uses TRBV5-6 and TRBJ2-5; 7 nucleotides match TRBD2. The germline V gene encodes CDR1 SGHDT and CDR2 YYEEEE. The CDR3 is made up of 14 amino acids. V dropped 1 base and J dropped 7; count of bases not matched to a gene: 7.

The chain employs TRBV11-3 and TRBJ2-2; D uncertain. CDR1 and CDR2 from the germline V gene are SGHNT and YENEEA. The CDR3 runs to 16 residues. V dropped 6 bases and J dropped 0 bases, with 14 bases sitting between them. The CDR3 protein is CASRTRWLPNTGELFF. The CDR3 region has the DNA TGTGCCAGCAGGACAAGGTGGTTACCGAACACCGGGGAGCTGTTTTTT.

V usage is TRBV7-2 and J usage is TRBJ2-1; 9 positions agree with TRBD2. Trimming removed 1 base from V and 8 bases from J; junction bases left unmatched: 9. This CDR3 contains 16 residues. CDR1 is SGHTA, CDR2 FQGNSA, per germline. The CDR3 DNA reads as TGTGCCAGCAGCTTAGGTAATAGCGGGAGTTTCGATGAGCAGTTCTTC. Protein: CASSLGNSGSFDEQFF.

The chain carries TRBV29-1 and TRBJ1-2; 7 bases fit TRBD1. Germline CDR1 SQVTM, CDR2 ANQGSEA. The trim removed 6 bases at V and 2 bases at J, leaving 6 bases unmatched. This CDR3 region has 13 residues. The CDR3 DNA follows: TGCAGCGTACGGGTGGACAGGAACTATGGCTACACCTTC. Translating it yields CSVRVDRNYGYTF.

The chain is built from TRBV29-1 and TRBJ2-1; TRBD2 aligns across 8 bases. CDR1 is SQVTM and CDR2 is ANQGSEA in the germline V gene. The CDR3 sequence is 15 residues long. J gave up 4 bases and V 3 bases, and 8 bases lay outside the gene matches. This CDR3 reads CSVDVPSGQYNEQFF. The CDR3 DNA follows: TGCAGCGTTGATGTCCCTAGCGGGCAGTACAATGAGCAGTTCTTC.

The chain couples TRBV7-9 to TRBJ2-2; weak D call: TRBD1 (8 bases). CDR1 SEHNR and CDR2 FQNEAQ come from the germline V gene (reference sequence). The CDR3 runs 19 residues. The V end lost 6 bases, the J end lost 2 bases, and 25 bases lay between the germline ends. The CDR3 DNA reads TGTGCCAGCAGTACACCGGACAGGGAGGGAGGGGGCAACACCGGGGAGCTGTTTTTT. Protein product: CASSTPDREGGGNTGELFF.

This clone has just a few counts. The chain has TRBV7-2 and TRBJ2-5; no firm D call. The V gene lost 3 bases and the J gene lost 3 bases, with 2 bases spanning the gap. Germline V gene lookup returns CDR1 SGHTA and CDR2 FQGNSA. This CDR3 region has 11 residues. The CDR3 nucleotides are TGTGCCAGCAGCTTCAAAGAGACCCAGTACTTC. It encodes CASSFKETQYF.

The chain is built from TRBV4-3 and TRBJ1-2; 9 bases fit TRBD1. The CDR3 consists of 18 residues. With 0 bases clipped from V and 4 bases from J, the junction kept 12 bases outside the gene matches. Germline lookup yields CDR1 LGHNA and CDR2 YSLEER. The chain's CDR3 is CASSQDGGQGLPLYGYTF. DNA of the CDR3: TGCGCCAGCAGCCAAGATGGGGGACAGGGCCTCCCACTCTATGGCTACACCTTC.

This clone has more than one count but fewer than ten. This sequence joins TRBV11-3 and TRBJ2-5, with D possibly TRBD2 on 5 matching bases. This CDR3 contains 14 residues. Germline loops: CDR1 SGHNT, CDR2 YENEEA. The ends were cut back, 5 bases at V and 2 bases at J, with 12 bases in the middle. CDR3: CASSERTGQETQYF. The DNA of the CDR3 is TGTGCCAGCAGCGAGAGAACGGGGCAAGAGACCCAGTACTTC.

V gene TRBV27 combines with J gene TRBJ2-7; 11 bases are shared with TRBD1. CDR1 and CDR2 (germline): MNHEY, SMNVEV (reference sequence). The CDR3 runs to 15 residues. V gave up 6 bases and J gave up 3 bases; unmatched junction bases: 7. The CDR3 bases are TGTGCCAGCAGACCGGACAGGGGGCGAATCTACGAGCAGTACTTC. Its protein product is CASRPDRGRIYEQYF.

This sequence joins TRBV12-3 or TRBV12-4 and TRBJ2-5; tentatively, D is TRBD2 (6 bases). With 4 bases removed from V and 5 bases from J, the gap between germline ends came to 11 bases. The CDR3 is made up of 13 amino acids. Written as DNA, the CDR3 is TGTGCCAGCAGTTCGGGAGACGGGGAGACCCAGTACTTC. This gives the protein CASSSGDGETQYF.

This chain connects TRBV4-1 to TRBJ2-3; possibly TRBD1 for D (6 bases). Per germline, CDR1 MGHRA and CDR2 YSYEKL. With 4 bases removed from V and 6 bases from J, the gap between germline ends came to 11 bases. This CDR3 has 13 amino acids. The CDR3 DNA reads TGCGCCAGCAGCCCTCCTGGGGGCGATACGCAGTATTTT. Encoded protein: CASSPPGGDTQYF.

The chain couples TRBV27 to TRBJ2-3, with 12 bases aligning to TRBD2. Germline V CDR1 and CDR2: MNHEY, SMNVEV (reference sequence). The CDR3 runs 15 residues. V was clipped by 6 bases and J by 8 bases; unmatched bases: 9. The CDR3, as DNA: TGTGCCAGCAGGCTAGCGGGGGGGGCGCGTGGTACGCAGTATTTT. This translates into CASRLAGGARGTQYF.

The CDR3 region has the DNA TGTGCCTGGAGTGCCAGGACAGTGAGACTTAGCAATCAGCCCCAGCATTTT. This encodes CAWSARTVRLSNQPQHF. The V call is TRBV30, the J call TRBJ1-5, with a possible D match to TRBD1 (6 bases). Between the trimmed V and J ends, which lost 1 base and 0 bases, there was a span of 16 bases. This CDR3 contains 17 residues. Germline V lookup: CDR1 GTSNPN, CDR2 SVGIG (reference sequence).

The chain recombines TRBV29-1 with TRBJ2-1; no definite D call. Germline V gene data show CDR1 as SQVTM and CDR2 as ANQGSEA. V lost 3 bases and J lost 4, with 19 bases in between. The CDR3 spans 16 residues. The CDR3 is CSVDGGSPNRYNEQFF. Written as DNA, the CDR3 is TGCAGCGTTGATGGCGGTAGCCCCAACCGTTACAATGAGCAGTTCTTC.

This clone was seen a few times. An end of the junction does not agree with germline; a read error may underlie this. The chain carries TRBV2 and TRBJ1-5; 7 bases fit TRBD1. The V gene's germline CDR1 is SNHLY and CDR2 FYNNEI. CDR3 length: 16 amino acids. The CDR3 reads CASREGGRRINQPQHF. DNA for the CDR3: TGTGCCAGCAGAGAAGGGGGCCGACGTATCAATCAGCCCCAGCATTTT.

This clone appeared once. V and J are TRBV29-1 and TRBJ2-2; D possibly corresponds to TRBD1 (5 bases). The CDR3 contains 13 residues. Germline V gene sequence: CDR1 SQVTM, CDR2 ANQGSEA. Trimming cost V 4 bases and J 8 bases, with 14 bases left between them. CDR3 DNA: TGCAGCGTTGTAGATAGGGGTTCTGGGGAGCTGTTTTTT. This gives the protein CSVVDRGSGELFF.

The rearrangement uses TRBV24-1 and TRBJ2-3; TRBD1 aligns across 7 bases. Germline V gene data show CDR1 as KGHDR and CDR2 as SFDVKD. The CDR3 sequence is 14 residues long. Unmatched junction bases numbered 6, after V lost 3 bases and J lost 7 bases. The CDR3 DNA reads as TGTGCCACCAGTGATCCGGGACAGCTAAATACGCAGTATTTT. It translates to CATSDPGQLNTQYF.

The chain employs TRBV27 and TRBJ2-1; 7 bases agree with TRBD1. Trimming removed 3 bases from V and 0 bases from J; junction bases left unmatched: 5. This CDR3 comprises 16 residues. The V gene's germline CDR1 is MNHEY and CDR2 SMNVEV (reference sequence). Here the CDR3 DNA reads TGTGCCAGCAGTTTTCGTAGGGGGCTCTCCTACAATGAGCAGTTCTTC. It translates to CASSFRRGLSYNEQFF.

The chain carries TRBV6-5 and TRBJ1-2, with D tentatively TRBD1 (5 bases). CDR3 size: 12 residues. The germline V gene encodes CDR1 MNHEY and CDR2 SVGAGI. V lost 6 bases, J lost 10 bases, and 15 bases lay in between. This chain's CDR3 is CASRVASGAYTF. In nucleotides, the CDR3 is TGTGCCAGCAGGGTGGCATCTGGGGCCTACACCTTC.

The chain links TRBV19 to TRBJ2-3; 10 bases align to TRBD2. Germline assignment: CDR1 LNHDA and CDR2 SQIVND (reference sequence). The junction had 11 bases not matched to a gene; V was cut back by 0 bases and J by 5 bases. The CDR3 loop spans 18 amino acids. CDR3 sequence (DNA): TGTGCCAGTAGTATAGATCGGAGCGGGAGGGCCCTAGGAGATACGCAGTATTTT. It is translated as CASSIDRSGRALGDTQYF.

CDR3 in amino acids: CASSRGQGGNQPQHF. CDR3 nucleotides: TGTGCCAGCAGTCGAGGACAGGGAGGGAATCAGCCCCAGCATTTT. This chain connects TRBV3-1 (or the pseudogene TRBV3-2) to TRBJ1-5; 8 bases match TRBD1. The V gene end was trimmed by 6 bases and the J gene end by 4 bases; junction bases not matched to a gene: 8. CDR1 is LGHDT and CDR2 is YNNKEL in the germline V gene (reference sequence). CDR3 length: 15 amino acids.

The CDR3 bases are TGTGCCAGCGGACAGGGTATAGATGGCTACACCTTC. This translates into CASGQGIDGYTF. This chain uses TRBV27 with TRBJ1-2; TRBD1 aligns across 8 bases. Germline V gives CDR1 MNHEY, CDR2 SMNVEV (reference sequence). The CDR3 runs 12 residues. The ends lost 8 bases at V and 6 bases at J; junction bases unmatched: 5.

A few counts support this clone. This chain uses TRBV6-5 with TRBJ2-5, with D uncertain. Germline CDR1 and CDR2: MNHEY and SVGAGI. V was trimmed by 2 bases and J by 0 bases, leaving 4 bases between them. The CDR3 loop spans 13 amino acids. CDR3 nucleotides: TGTGCCAGCAGTTACGGCAACCAAGAGACCCAGTACTTC. This sequence encodes CASSYGNQETQYF.